The present entry profiles one T cell receptor (beta chain) with its context. These data are taken from a study of CD8 T cells in ankylosing spondylitis. Quantitative 5'-RACE with molecular barcodes was used to make the TCR beta libraries. A single record per CDR3 protein comes from TCRdb applying MiXCR to the 5' RACE reads. The sample carries around 300,000 distinct CDR3 sequences, around 15% recorded once. Germline CDR1 and CDR2: KGHSH and LQKENI. Deletions cut 4 bases from V and 4 bases from J, with 14 bases between. The CDR3 runs 15 residues. The rearrangement joins TRBV18 to TRBJ2-1; D perhaps matches TRBD2 (6 bases). Sequenced: blood, either unsorted or a sorted T cell fraction (not recorded which). This receptor was obtained from a male donor with ankylosing spondylitis or in good health (not recorded which). The CDR3 nucleotides are TGTGCCAGCTCACACGCGCGGGGCAATTACAATGAGCAGTTCTTC. It codes for CASSHARGNYNEQFF. The entire variable domain, with the rest obtained from reference TRBV18 and TRBJ2-1, is as follows: NAGVMQNPRHLVRRRGQEARLRCSPMKGHSHVYWYRQLPEEGLKFMVYLQKENIIDESGMPKERFSAEFPKEGPSILRIQQVVRGDSAAYFCASSHARGNYNEQFFGPGTRLTVL.